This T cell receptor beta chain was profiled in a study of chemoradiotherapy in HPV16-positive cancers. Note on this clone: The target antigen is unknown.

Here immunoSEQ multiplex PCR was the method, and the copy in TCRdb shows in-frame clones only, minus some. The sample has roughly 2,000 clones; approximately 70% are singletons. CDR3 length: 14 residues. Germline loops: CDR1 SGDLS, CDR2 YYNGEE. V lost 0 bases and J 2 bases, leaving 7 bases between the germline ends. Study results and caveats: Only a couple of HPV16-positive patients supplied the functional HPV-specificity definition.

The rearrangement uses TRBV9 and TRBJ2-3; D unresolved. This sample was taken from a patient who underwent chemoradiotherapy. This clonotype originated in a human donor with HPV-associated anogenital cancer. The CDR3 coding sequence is TGTGCCAGCAGCGTAGGGGTTCACACAGATACGCAGTATTTT. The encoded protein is CASSVGVHTDTQYF.